This entry describes one T cell receptor beta chain. The data stem from a study of blood T cell repertoires in COVID-19. In the study overall: Acute and convalescent COVID-19 specimens originated in the United States, Italy and Spain.

The repertoire was sequenced with immunoSEQ multiplex PCR; TCRdb's copy has only in-frame clones and lacks some. The table shows around 80,000 clones, with about 83% occurring only once. This CDR3 has 13 amino acids. V was clipped by 6 bases and J by 6 bases, with 12 bases between them. The germline V gene has CDR1 SGHNT and CDR2 YYREEE (reference sequence). This chain uses TRBV5-4 with TRBJ1-4; possible D gene TRBD1, 5 bases. The specimen was peripheral blood. This clonotype originated in a woman aged 80 or over with acute or convalescent COVID-19. The CDR3 protein is CASNDGGDEKLFF. For the CDR3, the DNA is TGTGCCAGCAACGACGGAGGGGATGAAAAACTGTTTTTT. Variable domain in full (rest from reference TRBV5-4 and TRBJ1-4): ETGVTQSPTHLIKTRGQQVTLRCSSQSGHNTVSWYQQALGQGPQFIFQYYREEENGRGNFPPRFSGLQFPNYSSELNVNALELDDSALYLCASNDGGDEKLFFGSGTQLSVL.